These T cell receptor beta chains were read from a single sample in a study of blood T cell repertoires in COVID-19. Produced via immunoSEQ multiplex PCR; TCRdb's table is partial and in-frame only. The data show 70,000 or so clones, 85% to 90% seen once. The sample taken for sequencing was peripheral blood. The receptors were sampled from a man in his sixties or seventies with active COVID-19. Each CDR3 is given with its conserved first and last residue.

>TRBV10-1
CASSERGGGATYEQYF
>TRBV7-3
CASSPGPYRDNEQFF
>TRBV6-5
CATLAGPTGELFF
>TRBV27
CASRLEWAGNTEAFF
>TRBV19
CASTSGTGGDQPQHF
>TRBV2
CASTPTGAGANVLTF
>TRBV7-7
CASSLGTSGETQYF
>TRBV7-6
CASSLRNSPLHF
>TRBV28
CASNWRAPQETQYF
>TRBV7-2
CASSLGARQQYF
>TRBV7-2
CASSLDRASNQPQHF
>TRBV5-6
CASSPNPGSPGQFF
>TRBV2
CASSESWGRTYEQYF
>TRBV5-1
CASSLEGRGVDEQFF
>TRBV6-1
CASSEGPGTGSGTEAFF
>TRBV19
CASSMSRGPYEQYF
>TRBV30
CAWSSRQGQYF
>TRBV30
CAWGGLAAQETQYF
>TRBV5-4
CASSLAASGSRGKETQYF
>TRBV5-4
CASSLGAGGKNIQYF
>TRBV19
CASSIARGDEQFF
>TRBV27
CATHPGSPGELFF
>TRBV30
CAWKQGSYGNTIYF
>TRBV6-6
CASSYLSSSEQYF
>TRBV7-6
CASSRTSGRYEQFF
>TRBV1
CTSSHGAQYF
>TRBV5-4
CASSQTDRGSYEQYF
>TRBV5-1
CASSLGGKNTDTQYF
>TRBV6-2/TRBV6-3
CASSTRGDRPNEQFF